A single TCR beta chain is shown here with its context. Produced via immunoSEQ multiplex PCR; TCRdb's table is partial and in-frame only. The sample lists approximately 220,000 clones, about 86% seen once, with about 8.9% in the top ten. This entry belongs to a study of blood T cell repertoires in COVID-19. Across the whole study: T cells, B-cell-depleted T cells, or PBMCs supplied cDNA or gDNA.

Per germline, CDR1 LGHDT and CDR2 YNNKEL (reference sequence). This CDR3 has 14 amino acids. V was cut by 2 bases and J by 2 bases, with 9 bases left in between. The gene calls are TRBV3-1 (or the pseudogene TRBV3-2) and TRBJ1-2; the D gene is possibly TRBD1 (5 bases). Sequencing was performed on peripheral blood. The receptor comes from a woman aged 45-65 years with acute or convalescent COVID-19. This chain's CDR3 is CASSQLTGNYGYTF. DNA of the CDR3: TGTGCCAGCAGCCAATTAACAGGAAACTATGGCTACACCTTC.